This T cell receptor (beta chain) emerged from a study of Ad26.COV2.S vaccination and SARS-CoV-2 variants. The method was immunoSEQ multiplex PCR; TCRdb's version includes in-frame clones alone and lacks a portion of them. The table records 400,000 to 450,000 clones, less than 95% of them present only once. The V gene's germline CDR1 is SEHNR and CDR2 FQNEAQ (reference sequence). This CDR3 spans 17 amino acids. V lost 2 bases and J lost 1; bases outside the gene matches: 8. Treatment meaning: around 19 received Ad26.COV2.S at low or high dose, single or two shots; five or six received placebo; per-sample allocation not given. Each sample was drawn 63 days after the first injection (of vaccine or placebo).

This sequence joins TRBV7-9 and TRBJ2-1; 7 bases map to TRBD2. This TCR derives from a person aged 18-60 years who received the Ad26.COV2.S COVID-19 vaccine or a placebo. The material was peripheral blood, obtained in a trial of Ad26.COV2.S vaccine versus placebo. The CDR3 here is CASSLSMSGKSYNEQFF. The CDR3 coding sequence is TGTGCCAGCAGCTTATCGATGAGCGGGAAGTCCTACAATGAGCAGTTCTTC.